This paragraph reports one T cell receptor beta chain. This sample was taken from a study of Graves' ophthalmopathy and Graves' hyperthyroidism. RNA transcripts served as template for amplifying TCR beta CDR3 sequences. Investigators did first-round RT-PCR with HTBI primers, then second-round multiplex PCR. MiXCR, applied by TCRdb to the multiplex PCR reads, yields one record per CDR3 protein. The sample includes approximately 480,000 distinct CDR3 sequences, around 14% seen only once; the top ten take 9.8%. V lost 5 bases to trimming and J lost 3 bases; unmatched junction nucleotides: 4. This CDR3 region has 14 residues. Looked up from germline, CDR1 is MNHEY and CDR2 is SMNVEV (reference sequence). With a duration under 3 months, ophthalmopathy in the donors showed moderate-to-severe activity, CAS ≥3 and NOSPECS ≥4. The source of the PBMCs was approximately 9.5 ml of fresh peripheral blood.

The origin of this receptor is a woman in her thirties with Graves' ophthalmopathy. The chain recombines TRBV27 with TRBJ2-7; TRBD2 aligns across 10 bases. Sequencing was done on a sample of blood. The CDR3 protein is CASSRSGGIYEQYF. CDR3 sequence (DNA): TGTGCCAGCAGTCGTAGCGGGGGGATCTACGAGCAGTACTTC.